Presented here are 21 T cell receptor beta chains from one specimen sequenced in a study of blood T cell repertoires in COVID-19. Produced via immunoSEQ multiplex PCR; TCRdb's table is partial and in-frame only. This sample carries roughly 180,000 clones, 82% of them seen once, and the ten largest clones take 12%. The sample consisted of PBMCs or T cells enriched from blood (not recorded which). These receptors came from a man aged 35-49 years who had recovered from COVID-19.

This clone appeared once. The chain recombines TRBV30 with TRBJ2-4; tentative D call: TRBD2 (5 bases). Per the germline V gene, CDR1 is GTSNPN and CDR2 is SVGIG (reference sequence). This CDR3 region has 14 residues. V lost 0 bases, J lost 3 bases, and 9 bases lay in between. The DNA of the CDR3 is TGTGCCTGGAGTGTTCAGAGGGTCAAAAACATTCAGTACTTC. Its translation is CAWSVQRVKNIQYF.

CDR3 sequence (DNA): TGTGCCAGCAGCCCTGTGGCGGGAGTCTCTTATGAGCAGTTCTTC. Amino acid sequence: CASSPVAGVSYEQFF. V is TRBV9 and J is TRBJ2-1; TRBD2 agrees at 7 bases. The CDR3 covers 15 residues. V trimming: 4 bases; J trimming: 8 bases; junction bases outside the gene matches: 12. Per the germline V gene, CDR1 is SGDLS and CDR2 is YYNGEE.

As DNA, the CDR3 is TGTGCCAGCAGCCAAGATTGGGAGATCACAGATACGCAGTATTTT. This translates into CASSQDWEITDTQYF. This rearrangement joins TRBV4-2 to TRBJ2-3; TRBD2 might be the D (5 bases). This CDR3 is 15 amino acids long. V was cut by 0 bases and J by 2 bases, with 9 bases left in between. CDR1 is LGHNA, CDR2 YNFKEQ, per germline.

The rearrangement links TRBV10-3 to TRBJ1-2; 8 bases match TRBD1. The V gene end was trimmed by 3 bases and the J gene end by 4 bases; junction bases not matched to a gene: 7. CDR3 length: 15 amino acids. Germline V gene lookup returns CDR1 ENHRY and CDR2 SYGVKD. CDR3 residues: CAISDSGQGLYGYTF. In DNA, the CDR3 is TGTGCCATCAGTGACTCAGGACAGGGCCTCTATGGCTACACCTTC.

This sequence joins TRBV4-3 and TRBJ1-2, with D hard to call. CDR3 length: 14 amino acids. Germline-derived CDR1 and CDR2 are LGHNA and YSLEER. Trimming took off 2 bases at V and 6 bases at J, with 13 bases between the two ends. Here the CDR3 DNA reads TGCGCCAGCAGCCAATTTCCCGGGAATGATGGCTACACCTTC. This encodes CASSQFPGNDGYTF.

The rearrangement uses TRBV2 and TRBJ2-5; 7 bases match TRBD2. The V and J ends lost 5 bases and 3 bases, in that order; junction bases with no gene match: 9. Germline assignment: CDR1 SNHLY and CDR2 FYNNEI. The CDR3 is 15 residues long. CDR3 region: CASSRYTSAEETQYF. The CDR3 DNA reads TGTGCCAGCAGTCGTTACACTAGCGCGGAAGAGACCCAGTACTTC.

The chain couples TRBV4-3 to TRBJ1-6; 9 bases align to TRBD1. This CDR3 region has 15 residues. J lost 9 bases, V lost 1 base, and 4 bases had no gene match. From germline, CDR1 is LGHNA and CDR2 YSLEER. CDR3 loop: CASSQADRGGSPLHF. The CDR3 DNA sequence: TGCGCCAGCAGCCAAGCCGACAGGGGGGGTTCACCCCTCCACTTT.

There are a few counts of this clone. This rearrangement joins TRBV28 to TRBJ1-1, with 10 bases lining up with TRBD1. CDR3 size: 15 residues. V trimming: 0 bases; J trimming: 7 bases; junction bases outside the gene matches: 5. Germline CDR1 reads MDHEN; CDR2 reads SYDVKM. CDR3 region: CASSLWGQGRDEAFF. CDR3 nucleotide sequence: TGTGCCAGCAGTTTATGGGGACAGGGGAGGGATGAAGCTTTCTTT.

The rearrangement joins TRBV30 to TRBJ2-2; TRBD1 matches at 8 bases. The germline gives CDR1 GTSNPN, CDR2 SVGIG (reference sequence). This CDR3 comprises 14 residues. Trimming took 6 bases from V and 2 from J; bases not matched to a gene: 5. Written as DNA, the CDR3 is TGTGCCTGTTCTGACAGGGGCAACACCGGGGAGCTGTTTTTT. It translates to CACSDRGNTGELFF.

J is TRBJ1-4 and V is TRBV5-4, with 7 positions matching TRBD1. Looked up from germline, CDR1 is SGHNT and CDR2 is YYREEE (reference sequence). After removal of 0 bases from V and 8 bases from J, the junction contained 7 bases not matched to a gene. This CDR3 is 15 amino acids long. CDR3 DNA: TGTGCCAGCAGCTTGGATAGAGGGGGCGAAGAAAAACTGTTTTTT. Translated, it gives CASSLDRGGEEKLFF.

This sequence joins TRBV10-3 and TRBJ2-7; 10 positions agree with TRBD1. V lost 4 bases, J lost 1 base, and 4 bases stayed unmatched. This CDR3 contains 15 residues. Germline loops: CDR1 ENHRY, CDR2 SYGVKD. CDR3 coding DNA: TGTGCCATCAGTGCCCGGGACAGGGGATCCTACGAGCAGTACTTC. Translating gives CAISARDRGSYEQYF.

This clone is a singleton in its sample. The CDR3 nucleotides read TGTGCCAGCATCCGGACAGGGAGGGGCTACGAGCAGTACTTC. It specifies CASIRTGRGYEQYF. V usage is TRBV28 and J usage is TRBJ2-7; possibly TRBD1 for D (8 bases). Germline CDR1 is MDHEN and CDR2 is SYDVKM. The CDR3 loop spans 14 amino acids. V lost 7 bases and J lost 3, with 16 bases in between. The full variable domain, in which reference TRBV28 and TRBJ2-7 provide the parts outside the CDR3, is DVKVTQSSRYLVKRTGEKVFLECVQDMDHENMFWYRQDPGLGLRLIYFSYDVKMKEKGDIPEGYSVSREKKERFSLILESASTNQTSMYLCASIRTGRGYEQYFGPGTRLTVT.

CDR3 in amino acids: CASSSNYGETNEKLFF. The DNA for the CDR3 is TGTGCCAGCAGCTCCAACTACGGGGAAACTAATGAAAAACTGTTTTTT. V is TRBV9 and J is TRBJ1-4; D is undetermined. CDR3 length: 16 residues. CDR1 and CDR2 (germline): SGDLS, YYNGEE. Trimming removed 4 bases from V and 1 base from J, with 14 bases in between.

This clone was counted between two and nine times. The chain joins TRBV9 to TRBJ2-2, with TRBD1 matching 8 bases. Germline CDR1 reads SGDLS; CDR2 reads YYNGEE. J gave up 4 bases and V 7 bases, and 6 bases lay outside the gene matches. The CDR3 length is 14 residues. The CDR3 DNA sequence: TGTGCCAGCGGACAGGGCACCTCCACCGGGGAGCTGTTTTTT. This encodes CASGQGTSTGELFF.

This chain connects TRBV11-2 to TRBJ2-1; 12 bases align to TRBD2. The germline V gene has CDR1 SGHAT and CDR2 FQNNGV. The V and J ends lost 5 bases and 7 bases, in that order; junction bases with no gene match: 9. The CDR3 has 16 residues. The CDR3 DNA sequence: TGTGCCAGCAGCCCGGAGCTAGCGGGAGGGATGAATGAGCAGTTCTTC. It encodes CASSPELAGGMNEQFF.

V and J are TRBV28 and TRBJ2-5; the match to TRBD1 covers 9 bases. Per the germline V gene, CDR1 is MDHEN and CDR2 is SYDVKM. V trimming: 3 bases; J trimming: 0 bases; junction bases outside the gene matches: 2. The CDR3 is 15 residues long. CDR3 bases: TGTGCCAGCAGTTTGGGGACAGGGAACCAAGAGACCCAGTACTTC. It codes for CASSLGTGNQETQYF. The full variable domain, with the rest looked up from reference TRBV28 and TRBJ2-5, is DVKVTQSSRYLVKRTGEKVFLECVQDMDHENMFWYRQDPGLGLRLIYFSYDVKMKEKGDIPEGYSVSREKKERFSLILESASTNQTSMYLCASSLGTGNQETQYFGPGTRLLVL.

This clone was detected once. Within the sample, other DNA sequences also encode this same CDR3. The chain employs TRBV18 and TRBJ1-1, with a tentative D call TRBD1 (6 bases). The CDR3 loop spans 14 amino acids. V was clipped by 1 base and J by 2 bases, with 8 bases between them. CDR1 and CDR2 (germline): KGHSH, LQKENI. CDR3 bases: TGTGCCAGCTCACCACTGACAGGCAACACTGAAGCTTTCTTT. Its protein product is CASSPLTGNTEAFF.

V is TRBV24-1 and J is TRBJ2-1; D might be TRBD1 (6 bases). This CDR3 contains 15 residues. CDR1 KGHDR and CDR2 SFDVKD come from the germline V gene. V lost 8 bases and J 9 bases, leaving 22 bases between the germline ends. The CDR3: CATTSGANVFPEQFF. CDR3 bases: TGTGCCACCACTTCAGGGGCTAATGTCTTCCCTGAGCAGTTCTTC.

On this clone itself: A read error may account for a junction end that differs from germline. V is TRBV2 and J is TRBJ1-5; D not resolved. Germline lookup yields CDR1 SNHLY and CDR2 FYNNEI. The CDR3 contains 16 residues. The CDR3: CASSEGRHSLGQPQHF. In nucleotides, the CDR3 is TGTGCCAGCAGCGAAGGACGGCACTCCCTGGGCCAGCCCCAGCATTTT. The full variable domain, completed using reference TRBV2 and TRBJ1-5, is EPEVTQTPSHQVTQMGQEVILRCVPISNHLYFYWYRQILGQKVEFLVSFYNNEISEKSEIFDDQFSVERPDGSNFTLKIRSTKLEDSAMYFCASSEGRHSLGQPQHFGDGTRLSIL.

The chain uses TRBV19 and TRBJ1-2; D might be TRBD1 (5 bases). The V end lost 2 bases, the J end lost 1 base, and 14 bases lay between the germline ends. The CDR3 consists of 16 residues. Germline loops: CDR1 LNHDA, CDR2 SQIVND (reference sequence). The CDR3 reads CASSILGLDSNYGYTF. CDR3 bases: TGTGCCAGTAGTATATTGGGCCTCGACAGTAACTATGGCTACACCTTC. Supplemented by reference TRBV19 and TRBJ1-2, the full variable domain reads DGGITQSPKYLFRKEGQNVTLSCEQNLNHDAMYWYRQDPGQGLRLIYYSQIVNDFQKGDIAEGYSVSREKKESFPLTVTSAQKNPTAFYLCASSILGLDSNYGYTFGSGTRLTVV.

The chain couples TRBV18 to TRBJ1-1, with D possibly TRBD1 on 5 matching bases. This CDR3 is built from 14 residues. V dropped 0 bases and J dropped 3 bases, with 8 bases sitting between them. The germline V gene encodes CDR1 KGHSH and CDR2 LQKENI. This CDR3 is CASSPPGGDTEAFF. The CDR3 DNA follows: TGTGCCAGCTCACCACCGGGGGGGGACACTGAAGCTTTCTTT.